This TCR beta chain was recorded in a study of shared clonotypes between healthy human individuals. Study background: CD4 naive and memory got three plates each, CD8 naive two, CD8 memory one.

Donors, healthy HIV-negative adults, lacked recent acute infections or vaccinations. V trimming: 9 bases; J trimming: 15 bases; junction bases outside the gene matches: 14. The germline V gene has CDR1 SNHLY and CDR2 FYNNEI. CDR3 size: 12 residues. Original data processing: Quality scores were absent from the junction-only immunoSEQ sequences, so filtering differed. Only in-frame clones appear in the TCRdb table, and some are missing; sequencing was by immunoSEQ multiplex PCR. That table furnishes V, J and clone size, whereas the DNA furnished D and trimming. Of around 1.6 million clones listed, roughly 98% were seen once; the top ten hold 0.4% to 0.55%.

Sequenced sample: naive CD4+ T cells sorted from blood. Subset given: CD45RA+ positively selected. The chain is built from TRBV2 and TRBJ2-1; 7 positions match TRBD1. The TCR was taken from a man under 40 in good health. CDR3 protein: CASSTGLESVFF. For the CDR3, the DNA is TGTGCCAGTTCGACAGGGCTCGAATCTGTGTTCTTC. The full variable domain, completed using reference TRBV2 and TRBJ2-1, is EPEVTQTPSHQVTQMGQEVILRCVPISNHLYFYWYRQILGQKVEFLVSFYNNEISEKSEIFDDQFSVERPDGSNFTLKIRSTKLEDSAMYFCASSTGLESVFFGPGTRLTVL.